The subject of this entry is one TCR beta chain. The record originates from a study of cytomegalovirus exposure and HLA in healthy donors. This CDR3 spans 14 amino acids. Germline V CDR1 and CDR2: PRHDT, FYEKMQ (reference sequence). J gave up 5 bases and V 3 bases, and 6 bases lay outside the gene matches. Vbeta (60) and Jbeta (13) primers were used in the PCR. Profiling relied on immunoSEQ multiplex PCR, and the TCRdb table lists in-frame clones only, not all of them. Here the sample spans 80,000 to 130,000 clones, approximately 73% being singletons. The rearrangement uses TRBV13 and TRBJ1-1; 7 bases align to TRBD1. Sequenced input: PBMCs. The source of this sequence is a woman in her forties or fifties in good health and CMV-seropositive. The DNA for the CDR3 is TGTGCCAGCAGCTTCGACAGGGCGGTAACTGAAGCTTTCTTT. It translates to CASSFDRAVTEAFF.